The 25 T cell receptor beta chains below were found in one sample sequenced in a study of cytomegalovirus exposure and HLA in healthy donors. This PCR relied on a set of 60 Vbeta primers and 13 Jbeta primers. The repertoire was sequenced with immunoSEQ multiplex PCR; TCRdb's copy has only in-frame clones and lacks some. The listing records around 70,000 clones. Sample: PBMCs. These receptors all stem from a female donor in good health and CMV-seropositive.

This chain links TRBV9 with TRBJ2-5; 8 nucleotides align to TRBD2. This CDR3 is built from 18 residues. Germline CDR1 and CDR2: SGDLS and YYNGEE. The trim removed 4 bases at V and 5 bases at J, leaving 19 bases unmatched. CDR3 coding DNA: TGTGCCAGCAGCCACCTTTTTTGGCGGCGGGGGGTAGGGGAGACCCAGTACTTC. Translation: CASSHLFWRRGVGETQYF.

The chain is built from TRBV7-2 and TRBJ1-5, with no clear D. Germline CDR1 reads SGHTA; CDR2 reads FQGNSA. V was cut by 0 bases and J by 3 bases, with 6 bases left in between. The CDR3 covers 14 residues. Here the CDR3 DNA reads TGTGCCAGCAGCTTAGCGCGAAACAATCAGCCCCAGCATTTT. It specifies CASSLARNNQPQHF.

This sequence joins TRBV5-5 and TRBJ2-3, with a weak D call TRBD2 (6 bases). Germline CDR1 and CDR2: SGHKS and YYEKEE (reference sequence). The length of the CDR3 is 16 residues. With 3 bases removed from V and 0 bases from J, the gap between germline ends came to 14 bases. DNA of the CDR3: TGTGCCAGCAGCTCATCAGGGAGGTTGAGCACAGATACGCAGTATTTT. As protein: CASSSSGRLSTDTQYF.

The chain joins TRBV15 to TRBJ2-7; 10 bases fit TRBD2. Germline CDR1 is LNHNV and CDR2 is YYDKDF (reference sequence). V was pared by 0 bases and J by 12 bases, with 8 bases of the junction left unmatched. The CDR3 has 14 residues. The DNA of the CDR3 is TGTGCCACCAGCAGAGATAGCGGGAGGTTCTTTCGGTACTTC. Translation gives CATSRDSGRFFRYF.

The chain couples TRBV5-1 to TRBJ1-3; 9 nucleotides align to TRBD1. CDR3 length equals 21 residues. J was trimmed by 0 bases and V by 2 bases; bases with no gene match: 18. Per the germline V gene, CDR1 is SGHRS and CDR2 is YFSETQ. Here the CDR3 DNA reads TGCGCCAGCAGCTTAGGACCGGGACAGGGCCCCGTCTTGTCCTCTGGAAACACCATATATTTT. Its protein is CASSLGPGQGPVLSSGNTIYF.

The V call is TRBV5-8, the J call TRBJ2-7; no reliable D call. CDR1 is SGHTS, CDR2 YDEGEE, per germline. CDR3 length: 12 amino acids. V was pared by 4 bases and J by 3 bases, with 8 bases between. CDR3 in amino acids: CASSLSFYEQYF. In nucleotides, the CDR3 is TGTGCCAGCAGCCTAAGCTTCTACGAGCAGTACTTC.

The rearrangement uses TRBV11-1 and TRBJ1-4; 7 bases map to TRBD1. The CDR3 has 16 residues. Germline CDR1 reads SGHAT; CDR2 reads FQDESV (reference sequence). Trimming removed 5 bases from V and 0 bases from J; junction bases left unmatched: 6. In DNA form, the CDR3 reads TGTGCCAGCAGCCATCGACAGGGCGCAACTAATGAAAAACTGTTTTTT. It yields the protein CASSHRQGATNEKLFF.

The CDR3 DNA reads as TGCGCCAGCAGCTTGGGGCCAGGGGGCGGGCAAGAGACCCAGTACTTC. Translated: CASSLGPGGGQETQYF. The J gene is TRBJ2-5, the V gene TRBV5-1; 8 positions match TRBD1. Germline values: CDR1 SGHRS, CDR2 YFSETQ. J was trimmed by 2 bases and V by 0 bases; bases with no gene match: 6. The CDR3 sequence is 16 residues long.

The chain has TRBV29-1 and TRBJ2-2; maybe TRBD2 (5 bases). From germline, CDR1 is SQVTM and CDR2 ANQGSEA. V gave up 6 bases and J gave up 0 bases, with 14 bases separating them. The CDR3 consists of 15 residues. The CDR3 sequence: CSVETGEANTGELFF. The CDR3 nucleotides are TGCAGCGTCGAAACCGGGGAAGCGAACACCGGGGAGCTGTTTTTT.

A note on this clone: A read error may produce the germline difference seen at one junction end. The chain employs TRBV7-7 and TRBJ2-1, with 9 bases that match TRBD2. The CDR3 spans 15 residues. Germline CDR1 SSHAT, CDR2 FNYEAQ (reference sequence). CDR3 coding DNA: TGTGCTAGCAGCTTACTGGCGGGGGGGCTGAATGAGCAGTTCTTC. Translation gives CASSLLAGGLNEQFF.

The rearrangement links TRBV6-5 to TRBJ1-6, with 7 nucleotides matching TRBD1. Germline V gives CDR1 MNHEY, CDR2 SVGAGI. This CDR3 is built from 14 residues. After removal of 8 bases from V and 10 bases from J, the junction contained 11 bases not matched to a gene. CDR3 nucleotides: TGTGCCAGCTCATTACAGGGGCGGAGCTCACCCCTCCACTTT. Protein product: CASSLQGRSSPLHF.

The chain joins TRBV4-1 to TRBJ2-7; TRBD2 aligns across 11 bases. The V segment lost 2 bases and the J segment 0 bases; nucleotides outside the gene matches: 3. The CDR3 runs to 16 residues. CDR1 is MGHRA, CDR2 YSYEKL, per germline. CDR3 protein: CASSQPTSGSSYEQYF. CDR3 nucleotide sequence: TGCGCCAGCAGCCAACCAACTAGCGGGAGCTCCTACGAGCAGTACTTC.

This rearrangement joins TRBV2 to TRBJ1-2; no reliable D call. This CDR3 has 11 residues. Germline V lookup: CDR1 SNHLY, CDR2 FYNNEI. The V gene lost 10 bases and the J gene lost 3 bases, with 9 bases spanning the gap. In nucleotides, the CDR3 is TGTGCCACAAAGCGGGACTATGGCTACACCTTC. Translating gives CATKRDYGYTF.

The chain's CDR3 is CSVEEIGTGIDTIYF. CDR3 in DNA: TGCAGCGTTGAGGAGATCGGGACAGGGATTGACACCATATATTTT. The rearrangement links TRBV29-1 to TRBJ1-3; TRBD1 aligns across 9 bases. CDR1 SQVTM and CDR2 ANQGSEA come from the germline V gene. The CDR3 runs 15 residues. The J segment lost 8 bases and the V segment lost 3 bases, leaving 11 bases of the junction unmatched. Combining the CDR3 with reference TRBV29-1 and TRBJ1-3 gives the whole variable domain SAVISQKPSRDICQRGTSLTIQCQVDSQVTMMFWYRQQPGQSLTLIATANQGSEATYESGFVIDKFPISRPNLTFSTLTVSNMSPEDSSIYLCSVEEIGTGIDTIYFGEGSWLTVV.

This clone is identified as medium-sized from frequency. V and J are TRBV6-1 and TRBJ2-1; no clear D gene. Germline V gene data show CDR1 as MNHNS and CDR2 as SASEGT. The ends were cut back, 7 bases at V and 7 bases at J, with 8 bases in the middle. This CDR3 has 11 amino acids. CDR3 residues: CASMAVNEQFF. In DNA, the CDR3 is TGTGCCAGCATGGCTGTGAATGAGCAGTTCTTC.

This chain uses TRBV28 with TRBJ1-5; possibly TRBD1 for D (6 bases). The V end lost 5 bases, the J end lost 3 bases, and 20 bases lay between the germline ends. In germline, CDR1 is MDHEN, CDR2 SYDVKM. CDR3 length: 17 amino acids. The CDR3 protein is CASSPVNRVPNNQPQHF. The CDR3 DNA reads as TGTGCCAGCAGTCCCGTTAACAGGGTTCCAAACAATCAGCCCCAGCATTTT.

CDR3 nucleotide sequence: TGTGCCAGCCGAGGACAGGGGAACACCGGGGAGCTGTTTTTT. This translates into CASRGQGNTGELFF. The J gene is TRBJ2-2, the V gene TRBV6-5; the match to TRBD1 covers 8 bases. CDR1 and CDR2 from the germline V gene are MNHEY and SVGAGI. V was clipped by 8 bases and J by 1 base; unmatched bases: 3. There are 14 residues in the CDR3.

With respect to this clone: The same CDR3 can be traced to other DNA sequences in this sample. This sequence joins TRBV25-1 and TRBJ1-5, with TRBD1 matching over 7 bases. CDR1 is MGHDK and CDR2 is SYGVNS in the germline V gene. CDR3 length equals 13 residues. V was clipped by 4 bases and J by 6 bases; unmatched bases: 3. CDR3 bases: TGTGCCAGCAGTGGACAGGGCGGTCAGCCCCAGCATTTT. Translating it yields CASSGQGGQPQHF.

CDR3 region: CASSLAGRVNEKLFF. DNA of the CDR3: TGTGCCAGCAGCTTGGCGGGGCGTGTTAATGAAAAACTGTTTTTT. This chain joins TRBV9 and TRBJ1-4; D might be TRBD1 (5 bases). Trimming took 4 bases from V and 4 from J, leaving 14 bases between them. There are 15 residues in the CDR3. In germline, CDR1 is SGDLS, CDR2 YYNGEE. Using reference TRBV9 and TRBJ1-4 for the parts outside the CDR3, the full variable domain is DSGVTQTPKHLITATGQRVTLRCSPRSGDLSVYWYQQSLDQGLQFLIQYYNGEERAKGNILERFSAQQFPDLHSELNLSSLELGDSALYFCASSLAGRVNEKLFFGSGTQLSVL.

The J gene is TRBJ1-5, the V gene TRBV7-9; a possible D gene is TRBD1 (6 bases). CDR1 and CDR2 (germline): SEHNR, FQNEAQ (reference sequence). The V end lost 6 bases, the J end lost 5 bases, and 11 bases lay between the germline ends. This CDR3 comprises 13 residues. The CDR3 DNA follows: TGTGCCAGCAGTGGGGGCGGAGATCAGCCCCAGCATTTT. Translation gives CASSGGGDQPQHF.

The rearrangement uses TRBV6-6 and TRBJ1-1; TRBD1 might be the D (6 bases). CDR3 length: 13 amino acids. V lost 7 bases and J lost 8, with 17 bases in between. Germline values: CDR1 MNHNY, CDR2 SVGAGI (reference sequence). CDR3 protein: CASIVIDRTEAFF. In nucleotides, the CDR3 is TGTGCCAGCATTGTGATCGACAGGACGGAAGCTTTCTTT.

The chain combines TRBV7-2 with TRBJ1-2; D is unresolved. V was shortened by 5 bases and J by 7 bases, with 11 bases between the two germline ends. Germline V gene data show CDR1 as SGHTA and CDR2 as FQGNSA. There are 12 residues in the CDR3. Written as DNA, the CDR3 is TGTGCCAGCAGCACTGGACTGTCTGGCTACACCTTC. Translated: CASSTGLSGYTF.

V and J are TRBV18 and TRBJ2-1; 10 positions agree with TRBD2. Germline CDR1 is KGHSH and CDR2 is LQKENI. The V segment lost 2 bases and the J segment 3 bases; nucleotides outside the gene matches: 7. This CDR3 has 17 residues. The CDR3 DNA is TGTGCCAGCTCACCAGATCTGGGACTAGCGAACTACAATGAGCAGTTCTTC. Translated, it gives CASSPDLGLANYNEQFF.

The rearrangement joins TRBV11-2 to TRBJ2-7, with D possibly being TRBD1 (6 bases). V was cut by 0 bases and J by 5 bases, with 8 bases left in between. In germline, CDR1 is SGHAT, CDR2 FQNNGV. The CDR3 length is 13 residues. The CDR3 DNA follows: TGTGCCAGCAGCTTAGAGGGGGCGCACGAGCAGTACTTC. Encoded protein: CASSLEGAHEQYF.

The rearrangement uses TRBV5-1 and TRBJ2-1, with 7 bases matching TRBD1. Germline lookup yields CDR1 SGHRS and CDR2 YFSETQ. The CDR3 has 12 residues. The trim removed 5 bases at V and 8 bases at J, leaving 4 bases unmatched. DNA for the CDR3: TGCGCCAGCAGACTCACAGGGGATGAGCAGTTCTTC. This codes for CASRLTGDEQFF.